This TCR beta chain emerged from a study of sequential checkpoint blockade in melanoma. Study details: Maintenance nivolumab came after either treatment sequence.

This CDR3 contains 14 residues. Looked up from germline, CDR1 is MNHEY and CDR2 is SVGAGI. Trimming took off 5 bases at V and 4 bases at J, with 12 bases between the two ends. Assay: immunoSEQ multiplex PCR; the TCRdb copy retains only in-frame clones and omits some. Among around 40,000 clones, 80% to 90% were seen once, and the ten largest hold 12%. Indicated treatment: randomized to nivolumab then ipilimumab (arm A) or the reverse (arm B). None of the patients previously received DNA-damaging chemotherapy. Live CD3+CD8+ CD19− CD56− cells were sorted from PBMCs. This sequence joins TRBV6-5 and TRBJ1-5; a possible D gene is TRBD1 (5 bases). The TCR was taken from a human donor with melanoma. The specimen was CD8+ T cells sorted from blood (inferred from file names), collected from a patient given nivolumab and ipilimumab in sequence. The CDR3 DNA is TGTGCCAGCAGTCTTTCCAGGGTTAATCAGCCCCAGCATTTT. Translating gives CASSLSRVNQPQHF.